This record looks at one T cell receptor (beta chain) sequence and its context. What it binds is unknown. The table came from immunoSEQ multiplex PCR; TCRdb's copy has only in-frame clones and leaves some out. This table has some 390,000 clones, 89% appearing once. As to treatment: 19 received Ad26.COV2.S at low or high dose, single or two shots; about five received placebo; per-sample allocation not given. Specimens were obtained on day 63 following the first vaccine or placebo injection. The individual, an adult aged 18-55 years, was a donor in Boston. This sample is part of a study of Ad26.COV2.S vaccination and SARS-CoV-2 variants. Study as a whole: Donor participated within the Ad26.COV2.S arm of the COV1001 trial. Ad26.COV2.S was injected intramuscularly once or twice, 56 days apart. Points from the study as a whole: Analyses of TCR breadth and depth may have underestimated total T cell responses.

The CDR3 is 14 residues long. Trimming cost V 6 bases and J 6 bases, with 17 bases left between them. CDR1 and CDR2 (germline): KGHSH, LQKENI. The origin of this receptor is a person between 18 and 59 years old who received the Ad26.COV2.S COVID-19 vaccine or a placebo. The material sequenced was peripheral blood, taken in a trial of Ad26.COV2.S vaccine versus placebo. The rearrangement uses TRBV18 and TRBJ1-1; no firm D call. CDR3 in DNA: TGTGCCAGCTCCGGTGAGGGTATATCCTCTGAAGCTTTCTTT. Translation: CASSGEGISSEAFF. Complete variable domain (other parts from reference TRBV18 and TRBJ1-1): NAGVMQNPRHLVRRRGQEARLRCSPMKGHSHVYWYRQLPEEGLKFMVYLQKENIIDESGMPKERFSAEFPKEGPSILRIQQVVRGDSAAYFCASSGEGISSEAFFGQGTRLTVV.